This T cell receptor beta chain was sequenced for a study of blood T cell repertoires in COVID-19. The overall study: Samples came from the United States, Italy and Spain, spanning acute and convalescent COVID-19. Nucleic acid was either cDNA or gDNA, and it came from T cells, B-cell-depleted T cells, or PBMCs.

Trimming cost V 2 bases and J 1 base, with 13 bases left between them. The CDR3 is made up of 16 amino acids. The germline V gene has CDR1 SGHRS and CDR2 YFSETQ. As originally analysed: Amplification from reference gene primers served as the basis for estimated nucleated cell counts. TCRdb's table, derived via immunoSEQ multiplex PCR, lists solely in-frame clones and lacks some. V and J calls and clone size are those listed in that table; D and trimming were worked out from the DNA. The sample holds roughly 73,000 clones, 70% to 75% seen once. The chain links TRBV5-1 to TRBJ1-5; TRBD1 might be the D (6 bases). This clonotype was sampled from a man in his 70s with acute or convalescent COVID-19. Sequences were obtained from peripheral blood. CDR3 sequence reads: CASSLGEGGSNQPQHF. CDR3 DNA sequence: TGCGCCAGCAGCTTAGGGGAGGGGGGCAGCAATCAGCCCCAGCATTTT.